The 19 T cell receptor beta chains listed next were all sequenced from one sample in a study of blood T cell repertoires in COVID-19. Measured with immunoSEQ multiplex PCR; TCRdb has only the in-frame clones, and not every one. The data show roughly 90,000 clones, with 65% to 90% seen just once and about 16% held by the top ten. Sequencing was carried out using peripheral blood. These receptors originate from a woman at least 80 years old with active or convalescent COVID-19.

J is TRBJ1-2 and V is TRBV6-2 or TRBV6-3; no clear D. Germline CDR1 is MNHEY and CDR2 is SVGEGT. The V end was cut by 6 bases, the J end by 9 bases, with 20 bases between. The CDR3 runs 14 residues. The CDR3 nucleotides read TGTGCCAGCAGCTCCTACGGGGAGGCGTCGCGCTACACCTTC. The encoded protein is CASSSYGEASRYTF.

V usage is TRBV12-3 or TRBV12-4 and J usage is TRBJ1-4; D remains unclear. V was trimmed by 10 bases and J by 8 bases, leaving 14 bases between them. There are 12 residues in the CDR3. CDR3: CATGVGGEKLFF. The CDR3 region has the DNA TGTGCCACCGGGGTAGGTGGCGAAAAACTGTTTTTT.

The V gene is TRBV6-5, the J gene TRBJ1-3; 9 bases agree with TRBD1. CDR1 is MNHEY and CDR2 is SVGAGI in the germline V gene. The CDR3 has 15 residues. With 9 bases clipped from V and 0 bases from J, the junction kept 6 bases outside the gene matches. In DNA form, the CDR3 reads TGTGCCAGTCGGACAGGGGAGACCTCTGGAAACACCATATATTTT. Protein product: CASRTGETSGNTIYF.

The CDR3 here is CASSPFSGRSDEQFF. As DNA, the CDR3 is TGTGCCAGCAGTCCGTTTAGCGGGAGGTCCGACGAGCAGTTCTTC. J is TRBJ2-1 and V is TRBV6-4; 10 bases map to TRBD2. V trimming: 5 bases; J trimming: 10 bases; junction bases outside the gene matches: 11. There are 15 residues in the CDR3. Germline V gene sequence: CDR1 MRHNA, CDR2 SNTAGT.

This clone was seen just once. The chain couples TRBV7-9 to TRBJ2-5; TRBD2 is a possible D gene (6 bases). V was clipped by 5 bases and J by 5 bases, with 15 bases between them. The CDR3 length is 14 residues. The germline V gene has CDR1 SEHNR and CDR2 FQNEAQ (reference sequence). Here the CDR3 DNA reads TGTGCCAGCAGCACGGGGGACCCGGGGGAGACCCAGTACTTC. Residues: CASSTGDPGETQYF.

The chain recombines TRBV5-1 with TRBJ2-6, with D possibly being TRBD2 (6 bases). Germline loops: CDR1 SGHRS, CDR2 YFSETQ. Trimming pared 7 bases from V and 0 bases from J, leaving 17 bases between. The CDR3 totals 17 residues. The CDR3 bases are TGCGCCAGCGGCCTATGGGCGGGGAGCTCTGGGGCCAACGTCCTGACTTTC. Protein product: CASGLWAGSSGANVLTF.

V and J are TRBV9 and TRBJ2-5, with TRBD2 matching over 12 bases. V lost 4 bases, J lost 7 bases, and 2 bases stayed unmatched. The germline V gene encodes CDR1 SGDLS and CDR2 YYNGEE. The CDR3 loop spans 13 amino acids. The CDR3 bases are TGTGCCAGCAGCTTGACTAGCGGGGGGACCCAGTACTTC. Translation: CASSLTSGGTQYF. The full variable domain, rest sourced from reference TRBV9 and TRBJ2-5, is DSGVTQTPKHLITATGQRVTLRCSPRSGDLSVYWYQQSLDQGLQFLIQYYNGEERAKGNILERFSAQQFPDLHSELNLSSLELGDSALYFCASSLTSGGTQYFGPGTRLLVL.

The V and J genes are TRBV30 and TRBJ1-6, with TRBD1 matching over 8 bases. The CDR3 loop spans 13 amino acids. V shed 4 bases, J shed 9 bases, and the junction held 5 bases outside the gene matches. CDR1 GTSNPN and CDR2 SVGIG come from the germline V gene (reference sequence). Written as DNA, the CDR3 is TGTGCCTGGAACAGGGGGTCCCTTTCACCCCTCCACTTT. Amino acid sequence: CAWNRGSLSPLHF.

This chain uses TRBV19 with TRBJ1-1; D is possibly TRBD1 (5 bases). Germline CDR1 reads LNHDA; CDR2 reads SQIVND (reference sequence). V gave up 3 bases and J gave up 4 bases, with 12 bases separating them. CDR3 length: 14 amino acids. CDR3 loop: CASSIGRTGTEAFF. For the CDR3, the DNA is TGTGCCAGTAGTATTGGTCGAACAGGCACTGAAGCTTTCTTT. Complete variable domain (other parts from reference TRBV19 and TRBJ1-1): DGGITQSPKYLFRKEGQNVTLSCEQNLNHDAMYWYRQDPGQGLRLIYYSQIVNDFQKGDIAEGYSVSREKKESFPLTVTSAQKNPTAFYLCASSIGRTGTEAFFGQGTRLTVV.

The V and J genes are TRBV7-2 and TRBJ2-4, with TRBD2 identical over 8 bases. V lost 1 base to trimming and J lost 0 bases; unmatched junction nucleotides: 2. The germline gives CDR1 SGHTA, CDR2 FQGNSA. The CDR3 consists of 16 residues. CDR3 region: CASSLGAGVAKNIQYF. The CDR3 DNA is TGTGCCAGCAGCTTAGGAGCGGGGGTAGCCAAAAACATTCAGTACTTC.

The genes are TRBV7-9 and TRBJ1-5; tentatively, D is TRBD1 (5 bases). The V and J ends lost 0 bases and 6 bases respectively, with 12 bases between them. The CDR3 is made up of 15 amino acids. Germline-derived CDR1 and CDR2 are SEHNR and FQNEAQ (reference sequence). CDR3 amino acids: CASSLASGVGQPQHF. The CDR3, as DNA: TGTGCCAGCAGCTTAGCGTCGGGGGTGGGTCAGCCCCAGCATTTT.

The chain employs TRBV9 and TRBJ1-1; tentatively, D is TRBD1 (5 bases). CDR3 length: 14 amino acids. Trimming removed 4 bases at V and 3 bases at J, with 13 bases between. CDR1 and CDR2 from the germline V gene are SGDLS and YYNGEE. This chain's CDR3 is CASSLLQGDTEAFF. DNA for the CDR3: TGTGCCAGCAGCCTACTTCAGGGCGACACTGAAGCTTTCTTT.

The chain carries TRBV5-8 and TRBJ2-7, with 10 bases that match TRBD1. Germline lookup yields CDR1 SGHTS and CDR2 YDEGEE. The ends lost 2 bases at V and 4 bases at J; junction bases unmatched: 6. The length of the CDR3 is 15 residues. CDR3 coding DNA: TGTGCCAGCAGCTTTACGGGACAGGGGCCGTACGAGCAGTACTTC. Amino acids: CASSFTGQGPYEQYF.

The chain joins TRBV6-2 or TRBV6-3 to TRBJ1-1; D is unclear. The CDR3 spans 14 residues. The V and J ends lost 2 bases and 7 bases respectively, with 14 bases between them. Germline V gene lookup returns CDR1 MNHEY and CDR2 SVGEGT. Here the CDR3 reads CASSYLHPTIEAFF. The CDR3 bases are TGTGCCAGCAGTTACCTCCACCCCACTATTGAAGCTTTCTTT.

The chain employs TRBV24-1 and TRBJ2-7; D not resolved. The CDR3 totals 15 residues. V was cut by 4 bases and J by 0 bases, with 12 bases left in between. In germline, CDR1 is KGHDR, CDR2 SFDVKD. The CDR3 sequence: CATSDSQLPSYEQYF. CDR3 nucleotides: TGTGCCACCAGTGACTCACAGCTACCCTCCTACGAGCAGTACTTC.

The chain employs TRBV7-2 and TRBJ1-5, with a tentative D call TRBD1 (6 bases). Germline CDR1 SGHTA, CDR2 FQGNSA. The CDR3 consists of 13 residues. Trimming removed 5 bases at V and 4 bases at J, with 9 bases between. The CDR3 region has the DNA TGTGCCAGCAGCAGAACAGGGAATCAGCCCCAGCATTTT. It yields the protein CASSRTGNQPQHF.

The chain combines TRBV6-5 with TRBJ1-2; D is perhaps TRBD1 (6 bases). V was pared by 6 bases and J by 2 bases, with 10 bases between. There are 13 residues in the CDR3. Germline CDR1 MNHEY, CDR2 SVGAGI. The CDR3 nucleotides are TGTGCCAGCAGATTTCAGGGGAACTATGGCTACACCTTC. Translation: CASRFQGNYGYTF.

The chain carries TRBV18 and TRBJ1-1; D may be TRBD1 (6 bases). The germline gives CDR1 KGHSH, CDR2 LQKENI. V lost 2 bases, J lost 1 base, and 8 bases lay in between. The CDR3 loop spans 14 amino acids. The CDR3 loop is CASSPATGNTEAFF. CDR3 nucleotides: TGTGCCAGCTCACCAGCGACAGGGAACACTGAAGCTTTCTTT.

The table lists this clone with a few counts. The chain recombines TRBV11-2 with TRBJ2-7, with D tentatively TRBD1 (6 bases). The V and J ends lost 1 base and 4 bases respectively, with 11 bases between them. CDR3 length equals 14 residues. Germline CDR1 reads SGHAT; CDR2 reads FQNNGV. CDR3 amino acids: CASSLGGRLYEQYF. CDR3 coding DNA: TGTGCCAGCAGCTTAGGGGGGCGTTTATACGAGCAGTACTTC.